This T cell receptor (beta chain) was captured in a study of CD8+CD57+ T cells in acquired aplastic anemia. Study as a whole: The mean DNA yield obtained from sorted CD4+ and CD8+ cells came to 3 to 4 ug.

Points from the study as a whole: Patients and controls were not found to differ significantly in CD8+ Simpson's diversity.

The CDR3 has 13 amino acids. V lost 4 bases and J lost 6; bases outside the gene matches: 3. Germline V gene sequence: CDR1 SGHTA, CDR2 FQGNSA. TCR beta VDJ and CDR3 profiles were obtained from a genomic DNA template. TCRdb itself ran the reads through MiXCR, one entry per CDR3 protein. The data contain about 190,000 distinct CDR3 sequences, approximately 52% of them singletons. This clonotype has a single count. What it binds is unknown. V is TRBV7-2 and J is TRBJ1-2; 9 nucleotides match TRBD1. This receptor was taken from a human donor in good health, serving as a control. The material sequenced was sorted CD4+, CD8+, or CD8+CD57+ T cells (not recorded which) from PBMCs. CDR3 coding DNA: TGTGCCAGCAGCTCCGGGACAGGGCATGGCTACACCTTC. Its protein product is CASSSGTGHGYTF.